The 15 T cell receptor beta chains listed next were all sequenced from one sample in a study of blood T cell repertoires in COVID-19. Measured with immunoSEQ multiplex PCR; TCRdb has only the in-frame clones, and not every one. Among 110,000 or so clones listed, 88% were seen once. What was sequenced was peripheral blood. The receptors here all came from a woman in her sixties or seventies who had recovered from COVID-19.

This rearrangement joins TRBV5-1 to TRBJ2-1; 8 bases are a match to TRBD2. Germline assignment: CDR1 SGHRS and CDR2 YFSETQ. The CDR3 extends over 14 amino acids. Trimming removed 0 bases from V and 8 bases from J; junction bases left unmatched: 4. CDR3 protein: CASSLAGLADEQFF. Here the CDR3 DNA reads TGCGCCAGCAGCTTGGCCGGACTAGCCGATGAGCAGTTCTTC. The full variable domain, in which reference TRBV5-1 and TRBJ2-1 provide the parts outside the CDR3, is KAGVTQTPRYLIKTRGQQVTLSCSPISGHRSVSWYQQTPGQGLQFLFEYFSETQRNKGNFPGRFSGRQFSNSRSEMNVSTLELGDSALYLCASSLAGLADEQFFGPGTRLTVL.

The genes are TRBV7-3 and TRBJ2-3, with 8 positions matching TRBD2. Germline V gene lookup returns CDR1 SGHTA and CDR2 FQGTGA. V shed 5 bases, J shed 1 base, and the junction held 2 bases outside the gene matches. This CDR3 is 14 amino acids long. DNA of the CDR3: TGTGCCAGCAGCCTACTAGCGGGCACAGATACGCAGTATTTT. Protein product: CASSLLAGTDTQYF.

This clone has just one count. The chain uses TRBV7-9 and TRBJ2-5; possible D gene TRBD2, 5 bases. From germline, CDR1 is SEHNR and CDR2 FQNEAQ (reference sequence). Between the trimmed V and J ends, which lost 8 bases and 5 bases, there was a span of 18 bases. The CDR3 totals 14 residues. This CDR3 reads CASCKGIGVETQYF. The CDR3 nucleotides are TGTGCCAGCTGTAAGGGCATCGGGGTTGAGACCCAGTACTTC.

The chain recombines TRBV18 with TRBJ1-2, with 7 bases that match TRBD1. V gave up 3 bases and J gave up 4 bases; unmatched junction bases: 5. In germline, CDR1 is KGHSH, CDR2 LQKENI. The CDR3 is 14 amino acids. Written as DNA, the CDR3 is TGTGCCAGCTCACCGGGGACAGAACCCTATGGCTACACCTTC. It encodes CASSPGTEPYGYTF.

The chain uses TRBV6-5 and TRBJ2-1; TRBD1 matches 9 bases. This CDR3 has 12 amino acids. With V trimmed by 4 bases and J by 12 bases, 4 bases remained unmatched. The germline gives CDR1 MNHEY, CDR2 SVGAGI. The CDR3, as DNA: TGTGCCAGCAGTTTCGGACAGGGGCCGCAGTTCTTC. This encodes CASSFGQGPQFF.

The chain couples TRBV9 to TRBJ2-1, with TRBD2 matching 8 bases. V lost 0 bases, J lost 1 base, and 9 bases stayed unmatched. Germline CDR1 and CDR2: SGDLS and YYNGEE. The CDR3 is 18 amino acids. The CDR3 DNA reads TGTGCCAGCAGCGTAGGCACTAGCGGAGTTGGGTCCTACAATGAGCAGTTCTTC. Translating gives CASSVGTSGVGSYNEQFF.

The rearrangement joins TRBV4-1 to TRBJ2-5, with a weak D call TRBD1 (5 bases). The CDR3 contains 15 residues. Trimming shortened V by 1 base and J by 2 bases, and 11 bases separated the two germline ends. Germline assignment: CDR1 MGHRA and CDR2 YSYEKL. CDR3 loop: CASSQVGVPQETQYF. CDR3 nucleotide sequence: TGCGCCAGCAGCCAAGTAGGGGTGCCTCAAGAGACCCAGTACTTC.

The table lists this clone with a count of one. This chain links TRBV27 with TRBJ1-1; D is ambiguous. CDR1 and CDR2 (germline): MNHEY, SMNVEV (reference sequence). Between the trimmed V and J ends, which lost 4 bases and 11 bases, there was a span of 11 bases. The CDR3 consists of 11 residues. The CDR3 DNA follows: TGTGCCAGCAGTTCCCGGACGGGGGCTTTCTTT. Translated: CASSSRTGAFF.

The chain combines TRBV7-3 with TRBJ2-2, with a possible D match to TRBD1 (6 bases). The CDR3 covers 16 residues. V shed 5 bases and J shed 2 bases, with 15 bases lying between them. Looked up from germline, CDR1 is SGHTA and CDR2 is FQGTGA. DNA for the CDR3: TGTGCCAGCAGCCGGACAGAGGGCGGAAACACCGGGGAGCTGTTTTTT. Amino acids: CASSRTEGGNTGELFF. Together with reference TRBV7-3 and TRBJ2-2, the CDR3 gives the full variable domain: GAGVSQTPSNKVTEKGKYVELRCDPISGHTALYWYRQSLGQGPEFLIYFQGTGAADDSGLPNDRFFAVRPEGSVSTLKIQRTERGDSAVYLCASSRTEGGNTGELFFGEGSRLTVL.

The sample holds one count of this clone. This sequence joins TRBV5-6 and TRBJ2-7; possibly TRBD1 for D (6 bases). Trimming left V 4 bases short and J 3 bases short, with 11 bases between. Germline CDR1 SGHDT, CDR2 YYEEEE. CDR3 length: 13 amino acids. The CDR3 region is CASSLGQIYEQYF. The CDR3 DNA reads TGTGCCAGCAGCCTAGGACAGATCTACGAGCAGTACTTC.

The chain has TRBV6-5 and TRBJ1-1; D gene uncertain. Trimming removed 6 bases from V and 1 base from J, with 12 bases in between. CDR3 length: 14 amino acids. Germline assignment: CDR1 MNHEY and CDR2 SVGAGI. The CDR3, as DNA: TGTGCCAGCAGGCTCGGACGGGGGAACACTGAAGCTTTCTTT. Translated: CASRLGRGNTEAFF.

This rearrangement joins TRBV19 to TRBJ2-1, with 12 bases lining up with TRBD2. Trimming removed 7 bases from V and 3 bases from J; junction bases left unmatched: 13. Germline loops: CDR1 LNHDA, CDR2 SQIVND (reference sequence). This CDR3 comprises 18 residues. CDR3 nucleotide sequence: TGTGCCAGTACCGTACCTCTTCTAGCGGGAGGGGTCTACAATGAGCAGTTCTTC. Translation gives CASTVPLLAGGVYNEQFF.

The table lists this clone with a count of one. The chain's CDR3 is CASRHNRGSYEQYF. The CDR3 DNA reads as TGTGCCAGCAGGCACAACAGGGGCTCCTACGAGCAGTACTTC. The V and J genes are TRBV28 and TRBJ2-7; 7 positions match TRBD1. In germline, CDR1 is MDHEN, CDR2 SYDVKM. V dropped 6 bases and J dropped 0; count of bases not matched to a gene: 5. This CDR3 contains 14 residues.

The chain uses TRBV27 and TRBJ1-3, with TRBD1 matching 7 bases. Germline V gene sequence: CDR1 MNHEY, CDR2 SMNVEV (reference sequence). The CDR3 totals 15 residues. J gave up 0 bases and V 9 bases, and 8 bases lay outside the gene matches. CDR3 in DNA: TGTGCCAGTAAGCGACAGGGATTCTCTGGAAACACCATATATTTT. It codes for CASKRQGFSGNTIYF.

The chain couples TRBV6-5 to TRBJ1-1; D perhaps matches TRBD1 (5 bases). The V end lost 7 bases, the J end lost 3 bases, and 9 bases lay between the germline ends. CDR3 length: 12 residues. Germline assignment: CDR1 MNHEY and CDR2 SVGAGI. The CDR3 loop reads CASKAGYTEAFF. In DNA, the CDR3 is TGTGCCAGCAAGGCAGGGTACACTGAAGCTTTCTTT.